The 26 T cell receptor beta chains below come from one sample, sequenced in a study of PD-1 blockade in classical Hodgkin lymphoma. Sequencing used immunoSEQ multiplex PCR; TCRdb keeps in-frame clones, though not all of them. The table has 90,000 to 100,000 clones, 89% seen once. Every one of the patients relapsed after autologous stem cell transplantation (brentuximab vedotin exposure was variable). The source material was peripheral blood mononuclear cells (PBMCs), sampled before the second cycle of nivolumab. The receptors shown here come from a human donor with classical Hodgkin lymphoma.

This clone occurred a few times. The chain couples TRBV2 to TRBJ1-6, with D unresolved. V was trimmed by 1 base and J by 9 bases, leaving 10 bases between them. There are 14 residues in the CDR3. Per the germline V gene, CDR1 is SNHLY and CDR2 is FYNNEI. The chain's CDR3 is CASSEGGNGSPLHF. CDR3 DNA sequence: TGTGCCAGCAGTGAAGGAGGGAACGGTTCACCCCTCCACTTT.

The rearrangement joins TRBV5-1 to TRBJ2-5; TRBD1 matches at 7 bases. Germline CDR1 SGHRS, CDR2 YFSETQ. Trimming cost V 2 bases and J 4 bases; bases outside gene matches: 5. The CDR3 runs to 14 residues. CDR3 coding DNA: TGCGCCAGCAGCTTCTTATCAGGGGGAGAGACCCAGTACTTC. It codes for CASSFLSGGETQYF.

The genes are TRBV7-6 and TRBJ2-1; D is unclear. Between the trimmed V and J ends, which lost 1 base and 7 bases, there was a span of 11 bases. The CDR3 length is 14 residues. Germline V gene lookup returns CDR1 SGHVS and CDR2 FNYEAQ. CDR3 sequence reads: CASSLDDLVNEQFF. In DNA form, the CDR3 reads TGTGCCAGCAGCTTAGACGACCTAGTGAATGAGCAGTTCTTC.

The V gene is TRBV28, the J gene TRBJ1-5; 7 bases are a match to TRBD1. V was pared by 4 bases and J by 1 base, with 1 base of the junction left unmatched. The V gene's germline CDR1 is MDHEN and CDR2 SYDVKM. The CDR3 is made up of 14 amino acids. The CDR3 is CASSSQGSNQPQHF. The CDR3 DNA is TGTGCCAGCAGTTCACAGGGGAGCAATCAGCCCCAGCATTTT.

The chain couples TRBV27 to TRBJ2-3; 12 nucleotides align to TRBD2. Germline assignment: CDR1 MNHEY and CDR2 SMNVEV (reference sequence). V trimming: 5 bases; J trimming: 7 bases; junction bases outside the gene matches: 10. The length of the CDR3 is 16 residues. As DNA, the CDR3 is TGTGCCAGCAGTCCACTAGCGGGGGGCTTGGGAAATACGCAGTATTTT. It translates to CASSPLAGGLGNTQYF.

The chain couples TRBV5-4 to TRBJ2-1; 9 nucleotides align to TRBD2. Germline-derived CDR1 and CDR2 are SGHNT and YYREEE (reference sequence). J gave up 7 bases and V 4 bases, and 6 bases lay outside the gene matches. This CDR3 comprises 14 residues. The CDR3 is CASSLGTSRNEQFF. Here the CDR3 DNA reads TGTGCCAGCAGCCTAGGGACTAGCAGAAATGAGCAGTTCTTC.

The J gene is TRBJ2-7, the V gene TRBV19; 10 nucleotides agree with TRBD2. The V segment lost 5 bases and the J segment 6 bases; nucleotides outside the gene matches: 10. Germline CDR1 LNHDA, CDR2 SQIVND (reference sequence). This CDR3 has 15 residues. The CDR3 DNA follows: TGTGCCAGTAGTGGACGGGCACTAGCGGGAAGCGAGCAGTACTTC. Protein product: CASSGRALAGSEQYF.

The rearrangement uses TRBV7-2 and TRBJ2-5; D ambiguous. The CDR3 runs 13 residues. The V and J ends lost 5 bases and 2 bases respectively, with 9 bases between them. Germline V CDR1 and CDR2: SGHTA, FQGNSA. The CDR3 sequence: CASSVRWQETQYF. CDR3 DNA sequence: TGTGCCAGCAGCGTACGTTGGCAAGAGACCCAGTACTTC.

CDR3 sequence: CASSSDRAFSFGYGYTF. Here the CDR3 DNA reads TGTGCCAGCAGTTCGGACAGGGCTTTCTCCTTCGGCTATGGCTACACCTTC. This chain joins TRBV28 and TRBJ1-2, with TRBD1 matching over 8 bases. Germline V gene sequence: CDR1 MDHEN, CDR2 SYDVKM. The CDR3 runs 17 residues. Trimming removed 4 bases from V and 4 bases from J; junction bases left unmatched: 14.

J is TRBJ2-5 and V is TRBV28; tentatively, D is TRBD2 (6 bases). The CDR3 is 15 amino acids. Germline V gives CDR1 MDHEN, CDR2 SYDVKM. V shed 6 bases and J shed 5 bases, with 19 bases lying between them. CDR3 in DNA: TGTGCCAGCAGCCTGGGGGGATGGAATTTGGAGACCCAGTACTTC. Its protein product is CASSLGGWNLETQYF.

CDR3 sequence reads: CASSYPGTYEQYF. DNA of the CDR3: TGCGCCAGCAGCTACCCCGGGACCTACGAGCAGTACTTC. V gene TRBV5-1 combines with J gene TRBJ2-5; D might be TRBD2 (5 bases). The end of the DNA aligns better with TRBJ2-7, so the J call may be wrong. In germline, CDR1 is SGHRS, CDR2 YFSETQ. This CDR3 region has 13 residues.

V and J are TRBV5-6 and TRBJ2-5; D is ambiguous. The J call may be incorrect, as the DNA end agrees better with TRBJ2-7. Germline V gene sequence: CDR1 SGHDT, CDR2 YYEEEE. The length of the CDR3 is 10 residues. The CDR3 DNA reads as TGTGCCACCAGGTACTACGAGCAGTACTTC. It codes for CATRYYEQYF.

Only a few counts were recorded for this clone. The V gene is TRBV5-5, the J gene TRBJ1-4, with D uncertain. V lost 0 bases, J lost 4 bases, and 7 bases lay in between. Looked up from germline, CDR1 is SGHKS and CDR2 is YYEKEE (reference sequence). The CDR3 is 14 amino acids. Here the CDR3 reads CASSLVTGNEKLFF. The CDR3 DNA follows: TGTGCCAGCAGCTTGGTGACGGGTAATGAAAAACTGTTTTTT.

The chain is built from TRBV28 and TRBJ2-7; D perhaps matches TRBD2 (5 bases). The CDR3 length is 13 residues. CDR1 and CDR2 from the germline V gene are MDHEN and SYDVKM. V dropped 4 bases and J dropped 5 bases, with 12 bases sitting between them. In nucleotides, the CDR3 is TGTGCCAGCAGTTCTGGTAGCGCGGACGAGCAGTACTTC. Protein product: CASSSGSADEQYF.

The DNA of the CDR3 is TGTGCCAGCAGCGTAGAGGCCCAAGAGACCCAGTACTTC. Protein sequence: CASSVEAQETQYF. This chain connects TRBV9 to TRBJ2-5, with D unresolved. The CDR3 contains 13 residues. Trimming cost V 0 bases and J 1 base, with 4 bases left between them. Germline-derived CDR1 and CDR2 are SGDLS and YYNGEE.

V and J are TRBV30 and TRBJ1-5, with a weak D call TRBD1 (5 bases). V was clipped by 2 bases and J by 0 bases, with 8 bases between them. The germline gives CDR1 GTSNPN, CDR2 SVGIG (reference sequence). The CDR3 totals 14 residues. The DNA of the CDR3 is TGTGCCTGGAGTTCAGGGTATAGCAATCAGCCCCAGCATTTT. Amino acid sequence: CAWSSGYSNQPQHF.

The chain couples TRBV7-9 to TRBJ2-4; D not certain. CDR3 size: 15 residues. Trimming left V 1 base short and J 0 bases short, with 7 bases between. Germline CDR1 SEHNR, CDR2 FQNEAQ (reference sequence). CDR3: CASSLELLAKNIQYF. Written as DNA, the CDR3 is TGTGCCAGCAGCTTAGAACTGCTAGCCAAAAACATTCAGTACTTC.

V usage is TRBV25-1 and J usage is TRBJ1-5, with D unresolved. V was clipped by 4 bases and J by 1 base, with 11 bases between them. Germline V lookup: CDR1 MGHDK, CDR2 SYGVNS. The CDR3 spans 15 residues. CDR3 residues: CASSVKGESNQPQHF. Written as DNA, the CDR3 is TGTGCCAGCAGTGTGAAGGGCGAGAGCAATCAGCCCCAGCATTTT.

The CDR3 reads CASSLGLGGGQPQHF. CDR3 DNA: TGTGCCAGCAGTTTGGGATTGGGGGGAGGTCAGCCCCAGCATTTT. The gene calls are TRBV27 and TRBJ1-5, with D possibly matching TRBD1 (5 bases). Germline CDR1 reads MNHEY; CDR2 reads SMNVEV (reference sequence). The V end was cut by 3 bases, the J end by 6 bases, with 15 bases between. The CDR3 totals 15 residues.

V gene TRBV28 combines with J gene TRBJ1-3; D is uncertain. Germline CDR1 MDHEN, CDR2 SYDVKM. Trimming removed 5 bases from V and 0 bases from J, with 11 bases in between. The length of the CDR3 is 15 residues. This CDR3 reads CASSVITGSGNTIYF. In DNA form, the CDR3 reads TGTGCCAGCAGTGTTATAACCGGCTCTGGAAACACCATATATTTT.

The chain uses TRBV6-5 and TRBJ2-3, with 9 nucleotides matching TRBD1. This CDR3 is 16 amino acids long. CDR1 and CDR2 (germline): MNHEY, SVGAGI. With 4 bases clipped from V and 4 bases from J, the junction kept 9 bases outside the gene matches. The CDR3 reads CASSWLGTGSPDTQYF. DNA for the CDR3: TGTGCCAGCAGTTGGCTAGGGACAGGGTCACCAGATACGCAGTATTTT.

This clone was seen once. This chain joins TRBV6-1 and TRBJ2-2; D perhaps matches TRBD2 (5 bases). V was trimmed by 7 bases and J by 8 bases, leaving 11 bases between them. Germline V gene lookup returns CDR1 MNHNS and CDR2 SASEGT. This CDR3 comprises 12 residues. The chain's CDR3 is CASNVEVGELFF. The CDR3 bases are TGTGCCAGCAATGTGGAGGTTGGGGAGCTGTTTTTT.

V usage is TRBV4-2 and J usage is TRBJ2-5; 11 bases match TRBD2. The trim removed 0 bases at V and 7 bases at J, leaving 13 bases unmatched. The germline CDR1 and CDR2 sequences are LGHNA and YNFKEQ. The length of the CDR3 is 18 residues. The CDR3 protein is CASSQDLELAGARGTQYF. CDR3 nucleotides: TGTGCCAGCAGCCAAGATCTGGAACTAGCGGGGGCCCGAGGGACCCAGTACTTC.

This clone was counted a single time. This chain connects TRBV7-9 to TRBJ2-1; TRBD2 matches 10 bases. CDR3 length: 17 amino acids. With V trimmed by 5 bases and J by 2 bases, 9 bases remained unmatched. Per the germline V gene, CDR1 is SEHNR and CDR2 is FQNEAQ (reference sequence). CDR3 region: CASSATTGLAAYNEQFF. DNA of the CDR3: TGTGCCAGCAGCGCGACAACCGGACTAGCGGCCTACAATGAGCAGTTCTTC. The variable domain in full, with the rest retrieved from reference TRBV7-9 and TRBJ2-1, is DTGVSQNPRHKITKRGQNVTFRCDPISEHNRLYWYRQTLGQGPEFLTYFQNEAQLEKSRLLSDRFSAERPKGSFSTLEIQRTEQGDSAMYLCASSATTGLAAYNEQFFGPGTRLTVL.

This clone was picked up one time. V is TRBV15 and J is TRBJ2-2; D is undetermined. Germline loops: CDR1 LNHNV, CDR2 YYDKDF (reference sequence). Trimming took 3 bases from V and 4 from J, leaving 12 bases between them. This CDR3 has 15 amino acids. CDR3 sequence: CATSSPTTFTGELFF. CDR3 nucleotides: TGTGCCACCAGCAGCCCGACGACATTCACCGGGGAGCTGTTTTTT.

The chain combines TRBV7-9 with TRBJ2-7; no clear D. V shed 0 bases and J shed 0 bases, with 9 bases lying between them. Per the germline V gene, CDR1 is SEHNR and CDR2 is FQNEAQ (reference sequence). The CDR3 extends over 15 amino acids. CDR3 protein: CASSLAPANSYEQYF. The DNA of the CDR3 is TGTGCCAGCAGCTTAGCCCCGGCAAACTCCTACGAGCAGTACTTC.